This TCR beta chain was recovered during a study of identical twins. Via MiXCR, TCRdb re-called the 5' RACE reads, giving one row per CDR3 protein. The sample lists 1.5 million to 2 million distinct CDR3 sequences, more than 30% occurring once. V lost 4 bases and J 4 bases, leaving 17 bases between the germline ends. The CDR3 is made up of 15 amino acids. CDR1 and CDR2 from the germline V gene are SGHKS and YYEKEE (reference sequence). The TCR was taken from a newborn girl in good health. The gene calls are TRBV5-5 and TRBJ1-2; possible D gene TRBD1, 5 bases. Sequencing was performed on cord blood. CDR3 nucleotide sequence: TGTGCCAGCAGCCTTTGGAGGCAGGGCCCCTATGGCTACACCTTC. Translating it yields CASSLWRQGPYGYTF.